The source of this TCR beta chain is a study of blood T cell repertoires in COVID-19. V lost 1 base to trimming and J lost 8 bases, with 6 bases between them. Germline V gene lookup returns CDR1 LGHDT and CDR2 YNNKEL (reference sequence). This CDR3 is built from 12 residues. Authors' methods: Nucleated cell counts were estimated from reference gene primer amplification. The assay was immunoSEQ multiplex PCR, and TCRdb's table has in-frame clones only and misses some. D and trimming come from the DNA, and the V and J calls and clone size come from that table. The data show some 57,000 clones, approximately 91% seen once.

The clonotype was recovered from a man between 45 and 60 years old with active COVID-19. The chain joins TRBV3-1 (or the pseudogene TRBV3-2) to TRBJ1-3; D remains ambiguous. Sequencing input: peripheral blood. CDR3 amino acids: CASSQGEDTIYF. Here the CDR3 DNA reads TGTGCCAGCAGCCAAGGGGAGGACACCATATATTTT.